The 13 T cell receptor beta chains below come from one sample, sequenced in a study of regulatory T cells in long-lasting Graves disease. With iRepertoire HTBI primers and Arm-PCR of CDR3 regions, TCR beta libraries were built. MiXCR, run by TCRdb on the multiplex PCR reads, gives a single entry per CDR3 protein. The sample lists some 450,000 distinct CDR3 sequences; 20% to 30% were seen once. The sample's time point: persistent/refractory GD, antithyroid drugs over 5 years with positive TRAb. PBMCs provided the RNA from which the TCR library was made. Sequences were derived from peripheral blood mononuclear cells (PBMCs), sampled when the disease was refractory, from a patient treated with antithyroid drugs. These receptors were taken from a female donor with Graves disease.

This clonotype was detected many times. The V call is TRBV28, the J call TRBJ1-5; D perhaps matches TRBD1 (6 bases). The CDR3 totals 16 residues. Germline V gives CDR1 MDHEN, CDR2 SYDVKM. Deletions cut 5 bases from V and 1 base from J, with 15 bases between. This chain's CDR3 is CASSPTRGASNQPQHF. The DNA of the CDR3 is TGTGCCAGCAGTCCCACTAGGGGGGCGAGCAATCAGCCCCAGCATTTT.

The chain couples TRBV3-2 to TRBJ2-3; TRBD2 is the table's D call, not checked against the DNA. TRBV3-2 has pseudogene status. CDR3 length: 15 residues. CDR3 sequence: CAGLSSAGSTDTQYF. CDR3 coding DNA: TGTGCCGGACTAAGCTCCGCGGGATCCACAGATACGCAGTATTTT.

This clonotype was detected ten times or more. The chain joins TRBV7-2 to TRBJ1-1; possible D gene TRBD1, 5 bases. CDR1 is SGHTA, CDR2 FQGNSA, per germline. The CDR3 is made up of 13 amino acids. The ends were cut back, 5 bases at V and 6 bases at J, with 13 bases in the middle. The CDR3 DNA reads TGTGCCAGCAGCCAGCAACGGGGCCCTGAAGCTTTCTTT. The encoded protein is CASSQQRGPEAFF.

This clonotype occurred a few times. V and J are TRBV5-1 and TRBJ2-1; perhaps TRBD1 as D (6 bases). This CDR3 spans 15 amino acids. Deletions cut 4 bases from V and 4 bases from J, with 15 bases between. Germline loops: CDR1 SGHRS, CDR2 YFSETQ. DNA of the CDR3: TGCGCCAGCAGCAAAGAGGGGGACATTTACAATGAGCAGTTCTTC. Its protein is CASSKEGDIYNEQFF. Based on the CDR3 plus reference TRBV5-1 and TRBJ2-1, the full variable domain is KAGVTQTPRYLIKTRGQQVTLSCSPISGHRSVSWYQQTPGQGLQFLFEYFSETQRNKGNFPGRFSGRQFSNSRSEMNVSTLELGDSALYLCASSKEGDIYNEQFFGPGTRLTVL.

This clonotype has only a few counts. The CDR3 sequence: CASRPMNTGELFF. The CDR3 DNA reads TGTGCCAGCAGACCCATGAACACCGGGGAGCTGTTTTTT. This sequence joins TRBV28 and TRBJ2-2, with unresolved D. CDR1 is MDHEN and CDR2 is SYDVKM in the germline V gene. Trimming took off 6 bases at V and 1 base at J, with 6 bases between the two ends. This CDR3 has 13 amino acids.

In its sample, this clonotype was seen many times. The chain joins TRBV30 to TRBJ1-4; D remains ambiguous. The germline V and J ends were trimmed by 3 bases and 7 bases, with 12 bases remaining between them. Germline CDR1 is GTSNPN and CDR2 is SVGIG (reference sequence). The CDR3 has 13 residues. The CDR3 protein is CAWRAPVGEKLFF. The CDR3 coding sequence is TGTGCCTGGAGAGCTCCGGTCGGTGAAAAACTGTTTTTT. The whole variable domain, filled in from reference TRBV30 and TRBJ1-4, reads SQTIHQWPATLVQPVGSPLSLECTVEGTSNPNLYWYRQAAGRGLQLLFYSVGIGQISSEVPQNLSASRPQDRQFILSSKKLLLSDSGFYLCAWRAPVGEKLFFGSGTQLSVL.

In this sample, this clonotype turned up many times. The rearrangement uses TRBV20-1 and TRBJ2-7; TRBD1 matches at 7 bases. CDR3 length: 13 residues. Germline V CDR1 and CDR2: DFQATT, SNEGSKA (reference sequence). Trimming took 4 bases from V and 5 from J; bases not matched to a gene: 8. The CDR3 nucleotides are TGCAGTGCTACCGACAGGGTCATCCACGAGCAGTACTTC. The encoded protein is CSATDRVIHEQYF.

This clonotype was detected ten times or more. The chain joins TRBV2 to TRBJ1-5, with no clear D. This CDR3 is built from 17 residues. Germline V gives CDR1 SNHLY, CDR2 FYNNEI. V was shortened by 0 bases and J by 3 bases, with 15 bases between the two germline ends. The CDR3 protein is CASSEALFRSINQPQHF. CDR3 in DNA: TGTGCCAGCAGTGAAGCGCTTTTCAGGTCCATCAATCAGCCCCAGCATTTT. The full variable domain, rest sourced from reference TRBV2 and TRBJ1-5, is EPEVTQTPSHQVTQMGQEVILRCVPISNHLYFYWYRQILGQKVEFLVSFYNNEISEKSEIFDDQFSVERPDGSNFTLKIRSTKLEDSAMYFCASSEALFRSINQPQHFGDGTRLSIL.

The chain employs TRBV3-1 and TRBJ2-2; 9 bases are shared with TRBD1. Germline loops: CDR1 LGHDT, CDR2 YNNKEL (reference sequence). V was pared by 5 bases and J by 4 bases, with 5 bases of the junction left unmatched. The CDR3 runs 15 residues. CDR3 nucleotide sequence: TGTGCCAGCAGCACGCGGACAGGGGTCACCGGGGAGCTGTTTTTT. Translation: CASSTRTGVTGELFF.

The J gene is TRBJ1-6, the V gene TRBV18, with unresolved D. V was trimmed by 4 bases and J by 8 bases, leaving 12 bases between them. The CDR3 runs to 14 residues. The germline gives CDR1 KGHSH, CDR2 LQKENI. DNA for the CDR3: TGTGCCAGCTCACTTCCCCGGGGTGATTCACCCCTCCACTTT. It translates to CASSLPRGDSPLHF.

This clonotype came up a few times. This rearrangement joins TRBV20-1 to TRBJ2-1, with 7 bases that match TRBD2. The CDR3 consists of 14 residues. In germline, CDR1 is DFQATT, CDR2 SNEGSKA (reference sequence). J gave up 11 bases and V 6 bases, and 16 bases lay outside the gene matches. CDR3 nucleotide sequence: TGCAGTGCCCTGTGGCAGACTAGCCGAATAAAGCAGTTCTTC. It specifies CSALWQTSRIKQFF.

This clonotype was counted between two and nine times. The chain links TRBV11-3 to TRBJ1-5; possibly TRBD1 for D (5 bases). This CDR3 is built from 14 residues. The ends were cut back, 7 bases at V and 9 bases at J, with 19 bases in the middle. Germline V gives CDR1 SGHNT, CDR2 YENEEA. In DNA form, the CDR3 reads TGTGCCAGCACCCCCGGGACGGATATAACGCCCCAGCATTTT. This gives the protein CASTPGTDITPQHF.

This chain links TRBV19 with TRBJ1-1, with D perhaps matching TRBD1 (5 bases). The germline V and J ends were trimmed by 1 base and 2 bases, with 8 bases remaining between them. Germline CDR1 is LNHDA and CDR2 is SQIVND (reference sequence). CDR3 length equals 14 residues. CDR3 sequence reads: CASSIGQINTEAFF. CDR3 nucleotide sequence: TGTGCCAGTAGTATAGGACAGATAAACACTGAAGCTTTCTTT. The full variable domain, completed using reference TRBV19 and TRBJ1-1, is DGGITQSPKYLFRKEGQNVTLSCEQNLNHDAMYWYRQDPGQGLRLIYYSQIVNDFQKGDIAEGYSVSREKKESFPLTVTSAQKNPTAFYLCASSIGQINTEAFFGQGTRLTVV.